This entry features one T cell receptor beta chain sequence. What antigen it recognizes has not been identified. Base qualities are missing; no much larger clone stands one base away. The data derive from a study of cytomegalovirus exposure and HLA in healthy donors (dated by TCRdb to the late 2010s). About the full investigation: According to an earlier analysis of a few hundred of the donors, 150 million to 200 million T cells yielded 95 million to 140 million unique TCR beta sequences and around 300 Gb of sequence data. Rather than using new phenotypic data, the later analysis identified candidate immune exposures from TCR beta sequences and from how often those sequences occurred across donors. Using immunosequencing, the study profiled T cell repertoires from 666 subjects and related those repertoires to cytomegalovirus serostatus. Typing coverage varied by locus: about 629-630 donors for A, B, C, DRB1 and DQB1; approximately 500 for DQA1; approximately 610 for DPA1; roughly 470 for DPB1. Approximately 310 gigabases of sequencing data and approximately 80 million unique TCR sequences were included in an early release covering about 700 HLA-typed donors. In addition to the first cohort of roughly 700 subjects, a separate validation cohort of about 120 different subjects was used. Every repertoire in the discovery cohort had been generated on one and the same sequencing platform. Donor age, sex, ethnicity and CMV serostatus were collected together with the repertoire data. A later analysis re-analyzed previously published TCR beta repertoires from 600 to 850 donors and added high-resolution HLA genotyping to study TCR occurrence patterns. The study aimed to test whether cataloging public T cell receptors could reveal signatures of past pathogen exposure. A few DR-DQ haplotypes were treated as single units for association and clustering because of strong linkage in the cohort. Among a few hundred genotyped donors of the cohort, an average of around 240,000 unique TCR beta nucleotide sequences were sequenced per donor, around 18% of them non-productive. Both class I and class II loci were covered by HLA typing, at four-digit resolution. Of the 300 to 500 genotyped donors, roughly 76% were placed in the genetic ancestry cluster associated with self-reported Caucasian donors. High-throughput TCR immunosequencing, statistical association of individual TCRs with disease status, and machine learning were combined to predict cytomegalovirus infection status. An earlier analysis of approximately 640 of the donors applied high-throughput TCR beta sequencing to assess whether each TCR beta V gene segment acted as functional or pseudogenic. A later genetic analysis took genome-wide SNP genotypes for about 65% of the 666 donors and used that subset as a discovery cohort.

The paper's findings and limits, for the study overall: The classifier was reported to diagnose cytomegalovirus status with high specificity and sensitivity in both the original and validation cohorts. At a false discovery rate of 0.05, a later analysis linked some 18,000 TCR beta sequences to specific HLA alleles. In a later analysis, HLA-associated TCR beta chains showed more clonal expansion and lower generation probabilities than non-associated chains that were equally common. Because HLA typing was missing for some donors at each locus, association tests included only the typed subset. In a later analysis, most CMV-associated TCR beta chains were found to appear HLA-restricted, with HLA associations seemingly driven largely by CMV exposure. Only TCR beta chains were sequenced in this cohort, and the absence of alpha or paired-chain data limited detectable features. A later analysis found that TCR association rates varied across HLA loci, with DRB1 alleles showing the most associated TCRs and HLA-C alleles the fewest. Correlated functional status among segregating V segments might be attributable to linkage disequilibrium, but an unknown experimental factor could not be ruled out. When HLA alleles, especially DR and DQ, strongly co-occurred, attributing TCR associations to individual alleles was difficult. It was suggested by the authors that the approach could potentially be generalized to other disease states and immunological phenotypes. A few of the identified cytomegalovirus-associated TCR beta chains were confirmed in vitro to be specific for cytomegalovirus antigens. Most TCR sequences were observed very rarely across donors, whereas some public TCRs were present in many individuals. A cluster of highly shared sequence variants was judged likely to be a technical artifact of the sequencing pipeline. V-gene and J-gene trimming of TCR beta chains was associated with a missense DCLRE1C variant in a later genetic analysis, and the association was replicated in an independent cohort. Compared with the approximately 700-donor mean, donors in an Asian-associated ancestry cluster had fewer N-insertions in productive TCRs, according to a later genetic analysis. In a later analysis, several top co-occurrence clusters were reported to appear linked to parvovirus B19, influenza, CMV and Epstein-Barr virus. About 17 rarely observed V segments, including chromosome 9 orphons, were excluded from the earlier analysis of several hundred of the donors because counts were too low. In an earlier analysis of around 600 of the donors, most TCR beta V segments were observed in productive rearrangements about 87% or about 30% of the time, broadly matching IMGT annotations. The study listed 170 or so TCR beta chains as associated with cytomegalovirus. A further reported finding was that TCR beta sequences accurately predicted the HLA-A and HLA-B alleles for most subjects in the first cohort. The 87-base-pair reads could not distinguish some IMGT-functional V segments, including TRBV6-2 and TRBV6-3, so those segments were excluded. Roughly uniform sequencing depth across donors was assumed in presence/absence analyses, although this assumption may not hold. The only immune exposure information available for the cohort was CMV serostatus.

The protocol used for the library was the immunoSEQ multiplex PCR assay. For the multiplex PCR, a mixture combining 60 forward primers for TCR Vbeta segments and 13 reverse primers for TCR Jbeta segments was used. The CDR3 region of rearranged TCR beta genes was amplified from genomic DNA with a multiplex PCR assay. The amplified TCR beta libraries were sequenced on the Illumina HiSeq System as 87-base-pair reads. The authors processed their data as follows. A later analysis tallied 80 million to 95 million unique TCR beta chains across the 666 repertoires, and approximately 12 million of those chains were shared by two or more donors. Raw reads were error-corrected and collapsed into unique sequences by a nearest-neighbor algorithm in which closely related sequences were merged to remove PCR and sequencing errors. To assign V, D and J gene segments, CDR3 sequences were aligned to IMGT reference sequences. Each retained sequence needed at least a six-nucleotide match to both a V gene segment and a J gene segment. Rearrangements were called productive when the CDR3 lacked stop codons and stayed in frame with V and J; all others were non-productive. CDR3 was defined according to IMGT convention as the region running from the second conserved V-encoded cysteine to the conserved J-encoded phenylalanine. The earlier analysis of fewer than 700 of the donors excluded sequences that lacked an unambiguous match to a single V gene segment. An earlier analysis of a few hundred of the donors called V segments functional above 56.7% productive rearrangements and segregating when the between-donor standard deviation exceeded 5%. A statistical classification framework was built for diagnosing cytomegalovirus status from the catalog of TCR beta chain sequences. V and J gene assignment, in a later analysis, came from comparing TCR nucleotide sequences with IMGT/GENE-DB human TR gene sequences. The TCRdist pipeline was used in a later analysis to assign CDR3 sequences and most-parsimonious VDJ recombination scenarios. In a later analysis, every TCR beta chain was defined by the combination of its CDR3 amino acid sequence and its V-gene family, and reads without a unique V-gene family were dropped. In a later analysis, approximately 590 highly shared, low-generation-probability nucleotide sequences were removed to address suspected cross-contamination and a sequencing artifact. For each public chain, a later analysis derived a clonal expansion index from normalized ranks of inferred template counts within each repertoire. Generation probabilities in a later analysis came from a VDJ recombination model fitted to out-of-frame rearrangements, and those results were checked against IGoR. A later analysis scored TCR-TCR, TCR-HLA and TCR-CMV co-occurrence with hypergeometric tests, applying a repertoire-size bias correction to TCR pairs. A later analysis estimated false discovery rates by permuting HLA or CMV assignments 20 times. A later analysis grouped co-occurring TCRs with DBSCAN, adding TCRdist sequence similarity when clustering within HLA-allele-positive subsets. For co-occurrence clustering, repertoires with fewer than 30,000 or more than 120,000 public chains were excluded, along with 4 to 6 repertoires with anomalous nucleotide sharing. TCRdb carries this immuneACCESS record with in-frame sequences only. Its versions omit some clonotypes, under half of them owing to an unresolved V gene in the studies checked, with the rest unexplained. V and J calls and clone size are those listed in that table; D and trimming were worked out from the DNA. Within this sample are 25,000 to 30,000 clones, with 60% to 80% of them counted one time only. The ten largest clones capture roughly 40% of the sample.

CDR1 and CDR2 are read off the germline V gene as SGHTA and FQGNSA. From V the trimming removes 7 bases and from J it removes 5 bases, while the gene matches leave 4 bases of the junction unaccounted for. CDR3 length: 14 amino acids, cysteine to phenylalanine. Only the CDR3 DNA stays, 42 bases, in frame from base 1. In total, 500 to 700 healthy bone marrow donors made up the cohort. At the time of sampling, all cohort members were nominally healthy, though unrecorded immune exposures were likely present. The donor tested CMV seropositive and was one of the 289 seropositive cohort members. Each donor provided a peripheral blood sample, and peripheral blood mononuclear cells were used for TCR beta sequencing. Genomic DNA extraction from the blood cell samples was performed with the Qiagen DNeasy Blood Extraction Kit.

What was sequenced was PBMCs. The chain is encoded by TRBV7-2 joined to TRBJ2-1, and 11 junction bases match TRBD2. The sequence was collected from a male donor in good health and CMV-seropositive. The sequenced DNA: TGTGCCAGCAATTTACTAGCGGGAGACAATGAGCAGTTCTTC. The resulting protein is CASNLLAGDNEQFF.